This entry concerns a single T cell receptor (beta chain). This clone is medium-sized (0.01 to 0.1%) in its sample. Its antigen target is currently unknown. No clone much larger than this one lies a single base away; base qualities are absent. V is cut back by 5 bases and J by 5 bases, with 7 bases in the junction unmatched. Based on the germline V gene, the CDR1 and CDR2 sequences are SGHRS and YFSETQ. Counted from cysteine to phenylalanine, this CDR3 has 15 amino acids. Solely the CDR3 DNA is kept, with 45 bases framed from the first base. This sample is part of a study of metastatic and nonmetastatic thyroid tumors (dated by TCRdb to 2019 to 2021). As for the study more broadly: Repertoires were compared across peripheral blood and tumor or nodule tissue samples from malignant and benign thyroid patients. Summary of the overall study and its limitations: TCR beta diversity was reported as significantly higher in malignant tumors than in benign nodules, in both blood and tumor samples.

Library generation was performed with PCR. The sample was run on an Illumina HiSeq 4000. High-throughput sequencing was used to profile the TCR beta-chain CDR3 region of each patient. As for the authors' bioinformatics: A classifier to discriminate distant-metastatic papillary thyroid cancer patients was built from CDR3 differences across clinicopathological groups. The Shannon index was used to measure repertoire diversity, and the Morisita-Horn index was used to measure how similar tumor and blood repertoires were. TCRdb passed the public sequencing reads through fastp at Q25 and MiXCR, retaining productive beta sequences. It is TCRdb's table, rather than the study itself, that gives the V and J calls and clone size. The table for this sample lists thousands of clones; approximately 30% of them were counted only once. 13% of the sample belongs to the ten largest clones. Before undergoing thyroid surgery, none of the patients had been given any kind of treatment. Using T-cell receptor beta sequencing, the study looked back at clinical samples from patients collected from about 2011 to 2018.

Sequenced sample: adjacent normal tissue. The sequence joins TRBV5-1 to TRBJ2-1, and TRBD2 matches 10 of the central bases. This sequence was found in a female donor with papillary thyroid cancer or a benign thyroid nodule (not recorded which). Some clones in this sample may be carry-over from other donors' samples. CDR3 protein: CASREASGRNNEQFF. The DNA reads TGCGCCAGCAGGGAGGCTAGCGGGAGAAACAATGAGCAGTTCTTC.